The 20 T cell receptor beta chains in this list originate from one sample, sequenced in a study of tumor-infiltrating lymphocytes in primary liver carcinoma. cDNA specific to TCR beta was made from about 0.45 ug of total RNA, with a constant-region primer employed for priming. Library construction for TCR beta comprised three nested multiplex PCR rounds performed with slightly modified ARM-PCR. Amplification in the first two PCR rounds was performed using TRBV1-TRBV30 forward primers and a C-beta reverse primer for roughly 9 cycles each. A single record per CDR3 protein comes from TCRdb applying MiXCR to the multiplex PCR reads. Counted here are fewer than 250,000 distinct CDR3 sequences, about 65% occurring once; the ten biggest clones make up 7% to 8.5%. Germline DNA was also extracted, with blood RNA taken from unsorted whole blood. Sequencing used peripheral blood. Receptors were obtained from a woman aged 55-70 years with primary liver carcinoma and hepatitis B virus infection.

The chain employs TRBV29-1 and TRBJ2-3; 10 bases fit TRBD1. Germline CDR1 SQVTM, CDR2 ANQGSEA. This CDR3 is 11 amino acids long. Trimming cost V 4 bases and J 14 bases; bases outside gene matches: 6. The CDR3 DNA reads as TGCAGCGTTGCGGACAGGGGGAGAGTGTATTTT. As protein: CSVADRGRVYF.

With regard to this clonotype: The junction departs from germline at one end; a sequencing error may be responsible. The J gene is TRBJ2-2, the V gene TRBV11-2, with 8 bases aligning to TRBD2. Germline V gene data show CDR1 as SGHAT and CDR2 as FQNNGV. CDR3 length equals 17 residues. The CDR3 sequence is CASSLGQAGVRTWEMFF. The CDR3 DNA reads TGTGCCAGCAGCTTAGGGCAAGCGGGAGTGCGCACCTGGGAGATGTTTTTT.

A remark on this clonotype: A much more abundant neighbour one base away suggests this may be a read error. The chain recombines TRBV6-5 with TRBJ2-2, with D possibly matching TRBD2 (5 bases). The CDR3 loop spans 14 amino acids. Germline values: CDR1 MNHEY, CDR2 SVGAGI. CDR3 amino acids: CASSSGVETVELFF. The CDR3 nucleotides are TGTGCCAGCAGTTCCGGGGTAGAAACCGTGGAGCTGTTTTTT.

Concerning this clonotype itself: The germline gene is not matched at one end of the junction; a read error may be the cause. The chain employs TRBV11-2 and TRBJ1-1; D is possibly TRBD1 (6 bases). The germline CDR1 and CDR2 sequences are SGHAT and FQNNGV. This CDR3 is 15 amino acids long. The CDR3 is CTSSLERGGGTEAFF. DNA for the CDR3: TGTACCAGCAGTTTAGAACGGGGGGGCGGGACTGAAGCTTTCTTT.

With respect to this clonotype: The junction departs from the called germline gene at one end, perhaps through a read error. This chain links TRBV29-1 with TRBJ2-4, with D possibly being TRBD1 (5 bases). The germline CDR1 and CDR2 sequences are SQVTM and ANQGSEA. This CDR3 is 13 amino acids long. This chain's CDR3 is CSVVGGAKKIQYF. CDR3 nucleotides: TGCAGCGTTGTGGGTGGGGCCAAAAAGATTCAGTACTTC.

The rearrangement uses TRBV29-1 and TRBJ2-1, with D perhaps TRBD1 or TRBD2 (6 bases each). This CDR3 spans 14 amino acids. Between the trimmed V and J ends, which lost 7 bases and 4 bases, there was a span of 17 bases. Germline CDR1 reads SQVTM; CDR2 reads ANQGSEA. Here the CDR3 reads CSAKVRGDYNEQFF. Written as DNA, the CDR3 is TGCAGCGCCAAGGTAAGGGGGGATTACAATGAGCAGTTCTTC.

The table lists this clonotype with a count of one. The conserved closing phenylalanine or tryptophan is absent in this CDR3, likely reflecting a read error. This CDR3 reads CASSYEGQGAYNEQFL. CDR3 nucleotides: TGTGCCAGCAGTTACGAAGGACAGGGGGCCTATAATGAGCAGTTCTTG. This rearrangement joins TRBV6-5 to TRBJ2-1, with 11 bases identical to TRBD1. The CDR3 is 16 amino acids. Germline lookup yields CDR1 MNHEY and CDR2 SVGAGI.

This clonotype was detected only a few times. This chain uses TRBV6-1 with TRBJ2-7, with 7 bases lining up with TRBD2. The J segment lost 2 bases and the V segment lost 4 bases, leaving 5 bases of the junction unmatched. CDR1 and CDR2 (germline): MNHNS, SASEGT. The CDR3 length is 14 residues. CDR3 region: CASSGSGPAYEQYF. The DNA for the CDR3 is TGTGCCAGCAGTGGTAGCGGGCCGGCCTACGAGCAGTACTTC.

Comments on this clonotype: In this CDR3 the conserved last residue, phenylalanine or tryptophan, is missing, so a read error is likely. The V call is TRBV11-2, the J call TRBJ2-3; a possible D gene is TRBD2 (7 bases). Germline V gene lookup returns CDR1 SGHAT and CDR2 FQNNGV. The CDR3 covers 15 residues. V was pared by 4 bases and J by 0 bases, with 11 bases between. CDR3 protein: CASSSGGYSTDTQYS. CDR3 DNA sequence: TGTGCCAGCAGCTCGGGGGGCTATAGCACAGATACGCAGTATTCT.

This clonotype was counted at least ten times. The chain joins TRBV10-3 to TRBJ2-2; D may be TRBD1 (6 bases). Deletions cut 8 bases from V and 3 bases from J, with 10 bases between. The CDR3 contains 13 residues. Germline CDR1 ENHRY, CDR2 SYGVKD. CDR3 loop: CAIGPGDTGELFF. DNA for the CDR3: TGTGCCATCGGTCCAGGGGACACCGGGGAGCTGTTTTTT.

The chain's CDR3 is CASIRLSGSDAQYF. The CDR3 coding sequence is TGTGCCAGCATCAGATTATCGGGGTCAGATGCACAATATTTT. V and J are TRBV6-5 and TRBJ2-3; maybe TRBD2 (5 bases). V was shortened by 7 bases and J by 15 bases, with 26 bases between the two germline ends. CDR1 and CDR2 from the germline V gene are MNHEY and SVGAGI. There are 14 residues in the CDR3.

This clonotype was seen once. A much more abundant neighbour one base away suggests this may be a read error. V usage is TRBV6-5 and J usage is TRBJ2-7, with 8 bases aligning to TRBD1. There are 15 residues in the CDR3. The germline CDR1 and CDR2 sequences are MNHEY and SVGAGI. CDR3 sequence (DNA): TGTGCCAGCAGCTACCAATCCGGGACAGGATACGTGCAGTACTTC. Translation gives CASSYQSGTGYVQYF.

The sample holds many counts of this clonotype. This sequence joins TRBV12-3 or TRBV12-4 and TRBJ2-2; D unclear. This CDR3 is built from 14 residues. V was trimmed by 6 bases and J by 0 bases, leaving 8 bases between them. The CDR3 loop reads CASSPGSNTGELFF. In DNA form, the CDR3 reads TGTGCCAGCAGCCCTGGATCGAACACCGGGGAGCTGTTTTTT.

In regard to this clonotype: The junction does not match germline at one end; this may be a read error. The chain couples TRBV11-3 to TRBJ2-6; D call uncertain. Germline V gene lookup returns CDR1 SGHNT and CDR2 YENEEA. CDR3 length: 13 residues. CDR3: CASNLSEANVLTF. CDR3 in DNA: TGTGCCAGCAACTTATCCGAGGCCAACGTCCTGACTTTC.

With regard to this clonotype: One end of the junction is discordant with germline, which a read error may explain. The genes are TRBV5-1 and TRBJ2-3; TRBD2 agrees at 10 bases. The V gene's germline CDR1 is SGHRS and CDR2 YFSETQ. The CDR3 is 18 amino acids. This CDR3 reads CANSLAMASGSITDTQYF. For the CDR3, the DNA is TGCGCCAACAGCTTGGCCATGGCTAGCGGGAGTATTACAGATACGCAGTATTTT.

As to this clonotype: A much larger clone differs from this one at a single base, so this may be a read error. For the CDR3, the DNA is TGTGCCAGCAGTCCGGCCCTACCCACCGGGGGGCTGTTTTTT. Translating it yields CASSPALPTGGLFF. This sequence joins TRBV6-1 and TRBJ2-2; TRBD2 might be the D (6 bases). CDR1 and CDR2 from the germline V gene are MNHNS and SASEGT. This CDR3 region has 14 residues.

This clonotype is categorized as medium-sized. The chain has TRBV11-1 and TRBJ2-7; D could derive from TRBD1 or TRBD2 (5 bases each). V gave up 5 bases and J gave up 4 bases, with 15 bases separating them. Germline loops: CDR1 SGHAT, CDR2 FQDESV (reference sequence). The CDR3 extends over 14 amino acids. This chain's CDR3 is CASSPRDRLYEQYF. DNA for the CDR3: TGTGCCAGCAGCCCCCGGGACCGCTTATACGAGCAGTACTTC.

On this clonotype: A much larger clone sits a single nucleotide away, making a read error possible. The chain combines TRBV29-1 with TRBJ2-7; TRBD1 agrees at 11 bases. Losses at the gene ends were 6 bases for V and 4 bases for J; bases not matched to a gene: 8. This CDR3 is built from 14 residues. The germline V gene encodes CDR1 SQVTM and CDR2 ANQGSEA. CDR3 region: CSVHTGTGGYEQYF. CDR3 sequence (DNA): TGCAGCGTGCATACCGGGACAGGGGGGTACGAGCAGTACTTC.

A word on this clonotype: This could be a read error, since a much larger clone is one nucleotide away. A read error is likely, as this CDR3 ends without the conserved phenylalanine or tryptophan. V usage is TRBV4-1 and J usage is TRBJ2-5, with D possibly being TRBD1 or TRBD2 (6 bases each). CDR1 MGHRA and CDR2 YSYEKL come from the germline V gene. V was clipped by 3 bases and J by 6 bases, with 17 bases between them. The CDR3 contains 15 residues. CDR3 in amino acids: CASSHVIRGGKTQYS. The CDR3 region has the DNA TGCGCCAGCAGCCACGTCATCAGGGGCGGGAAGACCCAGTACTCC.

To note about this clonotype: A clone one base away is much larger, so this may be a read error. This chain links TRBV4-2 with TRBJ2-1, with D perhaps matching TRBD2 (6 bases). This CDR3 spans 17 amino acids. Germline-derived CDR1 and CDR2 are LGHNA and YNFKEQ. For the CDR3, the DNA is TGTGCCAGCAGCCAAGAAGTGGGTCGGGGGTCCTTCAATGAGCAGTTCTTC. Its protein product is CASSQEVGRGSFNEQFF.